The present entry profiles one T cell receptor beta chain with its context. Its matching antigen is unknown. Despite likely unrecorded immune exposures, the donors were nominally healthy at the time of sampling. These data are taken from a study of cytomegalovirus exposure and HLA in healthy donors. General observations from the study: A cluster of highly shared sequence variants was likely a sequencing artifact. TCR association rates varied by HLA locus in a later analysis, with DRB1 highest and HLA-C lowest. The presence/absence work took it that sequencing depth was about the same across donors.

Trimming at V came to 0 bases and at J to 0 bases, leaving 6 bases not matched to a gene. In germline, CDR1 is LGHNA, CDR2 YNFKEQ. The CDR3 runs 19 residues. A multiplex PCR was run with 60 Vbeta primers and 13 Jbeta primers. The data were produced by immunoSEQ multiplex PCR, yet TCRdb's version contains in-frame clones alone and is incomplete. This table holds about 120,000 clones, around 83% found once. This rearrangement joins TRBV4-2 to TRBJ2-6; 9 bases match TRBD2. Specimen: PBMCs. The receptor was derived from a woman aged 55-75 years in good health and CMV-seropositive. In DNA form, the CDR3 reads TGTGCCAGCAGCCAAGAGGCCCTAGCGGGGAACTCTGGGGCCAACGTCCTGACTTTC. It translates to CASSQEALAGNSGANVLTF.